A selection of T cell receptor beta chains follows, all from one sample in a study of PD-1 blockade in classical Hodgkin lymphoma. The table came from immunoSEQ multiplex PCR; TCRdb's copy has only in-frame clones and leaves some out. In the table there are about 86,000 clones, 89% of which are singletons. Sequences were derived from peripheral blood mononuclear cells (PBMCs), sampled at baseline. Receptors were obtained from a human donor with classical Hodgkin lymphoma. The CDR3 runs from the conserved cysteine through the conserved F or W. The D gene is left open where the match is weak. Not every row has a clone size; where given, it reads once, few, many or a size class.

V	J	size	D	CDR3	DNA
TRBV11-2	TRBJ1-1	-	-	CASSPTGNLREAFF	TGTGCCAGCAGCCCTACAGGAAACCTCCGGGAAGCTTTCTTT
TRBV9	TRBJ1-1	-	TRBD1	CASSVAGTGIWTEAFF	TGTGCCAGCAGCGTAGCCGGGACAGGGATTTGGACTGAAGCTTTCTTT
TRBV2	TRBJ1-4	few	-	CASSEAKASRGEKLFF	TGTGCCAGCAGTGAAGCGAAGGCTTCGAGGGGTGAAAAACTGTTTTTT
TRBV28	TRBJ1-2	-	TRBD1	CASSSTGEVNYGYTF	TGTGCCAGCAGTTCGACAGGGGAAGTCAACTATGGCTACACCTTC
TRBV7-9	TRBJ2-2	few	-	CASSSTNMNTGELFF	TGTGCCAGCAGCTCGACTAACATGAACACCGGGGAGCTGTTTTTT
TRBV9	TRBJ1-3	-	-	CASSADGVWDTIYF	TGTGCCAGCAGCGCCGACGGAGTGTGGGACACCATATATTTT
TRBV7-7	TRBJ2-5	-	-	CASSLAGSSETQYF	TGTGCCAGCAGCTTAGCGGGGAGCTCGGAGACCCAGTACTTC
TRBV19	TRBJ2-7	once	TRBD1	CASRTGGAGGNYEQYF	TGTGCCAGTAGGACAGGGGGCGCAGGCGGGAACTACGAGCAGTACTTC
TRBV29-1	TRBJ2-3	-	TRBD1	CSVVWTGPDTQYF	TGCAGCGTTGTATGGACAGGGCCAGATACGCAGTATTTT
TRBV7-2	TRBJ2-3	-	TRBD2	CASSLQVMGGRAWDTQYF	TGTGCCAGCAGCTTGCAAGTTATGGGCGGGAGGGCCTGGGATACGCAGTATTTT
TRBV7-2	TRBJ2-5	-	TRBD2	CASSLTSGRRETQYF	TGTGCCAGCAGCCTGACTAGCGGGAGGCGAGAGACCCAGTACTTC
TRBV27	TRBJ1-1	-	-	CASSLSLGGTEAFF	TGTGCCAGCAGTTTATCGTTGGGGGGCACTGAAGCTTTCTTT
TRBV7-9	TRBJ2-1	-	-	CASNDDFPYNEQFF	TGTGCCAGCAATGACGATTTCCCCTACAATGAGCAGTTCTTC
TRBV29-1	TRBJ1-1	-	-	CSVELWNTEAFF	TGCAGCGTTGAACTTTGGAACACTGAAGCTTTCTTT
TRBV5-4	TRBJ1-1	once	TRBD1	CASRTGTANTEAFF	TGTGCCAGCAGGACCGGGACAGCGAACACTGAAGCTTTCTTT
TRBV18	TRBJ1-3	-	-	CASSPSVGNRRSGNTIYF	TGTGCCAGCTCACCAAGTGTGGGGAACCGACGCTCTGGAAACACCATATATTTT
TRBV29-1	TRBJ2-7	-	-	CSVEDPAGTIHEQYF	TGCAGCGTTGAAGATCCTGCGGGGACAATCCACGAGCAGTACTTC
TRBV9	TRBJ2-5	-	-	CASSVAGRPQETQYF	TGTGCCAGCAGCGTAGCTGGAAGGCCCCAAGAGACCCAGTACTTC
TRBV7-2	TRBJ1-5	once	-	CASSAAPIRSCGNQPQHF	TGTGCCAGCAGCGCCGCGCCCATTCGGTCATGTGGCAATCAGCCCCAGCATTTT
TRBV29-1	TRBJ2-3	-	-	CSVPKGQGSTDTQYF	TGCAGCGTCCCCAAGGGTCAGGGAAGCACAGATACGCAGTATTTT
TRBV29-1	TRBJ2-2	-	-	CSVLANTGELFF	TGCAGCGTTCTAGCTAACACCGGGGAGCTGTTTTTT
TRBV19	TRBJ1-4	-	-	CASSMMSGIPNEKLFF	TGTGCCAGTAGTATGATGTCAGGGATACCCAATGAAAAACTGTTTTTT
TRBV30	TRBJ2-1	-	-	CAWSVWRGYNEQFF	TGTGCCTGGAGTGTATGGCGGGGTTACAATGAGCAGTTCTTC
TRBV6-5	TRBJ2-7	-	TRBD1	CASSDFPGQGIEQYF	TGTGCCAGCAGCGACTTCCCGGGACAGGGGATCGAGCAGTACTTC
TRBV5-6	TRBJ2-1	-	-	CASSLVEGRNNEQFF	TGTGCCAGCAGCTTGGTAGAGGGGCGAAACAATGAGCAGTTCTTC
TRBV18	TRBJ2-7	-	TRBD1	CASSSTGGMGEQYF	TGTGCCAGCTCATCGACAGGGGGAATGGGGGAGCAGTACTTC